There are a few counts of the clone carrying this T cell receptor delta chain. TCRdb redid clone calling on the reads using CATT. Of 8,900 or so delta-chain clones detected, approximately 1.5% appear once; the ten largest clones hold 6.5% to 9.5%. The data belong to a study of gamma-delta chains in newborns, infants, children. At the level of the study: Polyclonal expansion of innate γδ T cells after birth follows microbial exposure.

Trimming removed 2 bases from V and 7 bases from J; junction bases left unmatched: 18. Germline V gives CDR1 TSWWSYY, CDR2 QGS. This CDR3 has 18 residues. The V and J genes are TRDV1 and TRDJ1; 8 positions match TRDD3. The sequenced sample consisted of blood. The sequence derives from a child who was a newborn, infant or young child, either healthy, febrile or measles-vaccinated (not recorded which). This CDR3 is CALGEVDLLGAAKGKLIF. The CDR3 nucleotides read TGTGCTCTTGGGGAAGTAGACTTACTGGGGGCAGCTAAGGGTAAACTCATCTTT.